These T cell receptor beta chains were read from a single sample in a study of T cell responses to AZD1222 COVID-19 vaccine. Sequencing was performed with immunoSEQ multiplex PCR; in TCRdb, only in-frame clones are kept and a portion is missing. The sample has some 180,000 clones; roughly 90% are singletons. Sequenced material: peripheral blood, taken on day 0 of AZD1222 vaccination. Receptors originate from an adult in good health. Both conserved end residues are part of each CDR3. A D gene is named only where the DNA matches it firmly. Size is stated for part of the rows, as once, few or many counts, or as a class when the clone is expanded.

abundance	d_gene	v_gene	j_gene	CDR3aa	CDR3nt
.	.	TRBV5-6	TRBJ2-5	CASSQLTRAETQYF	TGTGCCAGCAGCCAACTGACTAGGGCTGAGACCCAGTACTTC
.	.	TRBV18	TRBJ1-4	CASSPLGTNEKLFF	TGTGCCAGCTCACCTCTGGGGACTAATGAAAAACTGTTTTTT
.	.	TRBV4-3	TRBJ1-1	CASSPRRGANTEAFF	TGCGCCAGCAGTCCTCGACGGGGTGCGAACACTGAAGCTTTCTTT
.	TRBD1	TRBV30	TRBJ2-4	CAWSEDRGLAKNIQYF	TGTGCCTGGAGTGAGGACAGGGGGCTAGCCAAAAACATTCAGTACTTC
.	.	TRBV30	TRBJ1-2	CAWTDLVSGGYTF	TGTGCCTGGACCGACCTGGTATCCGGGGGCTACACCTTC
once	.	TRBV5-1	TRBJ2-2	CASSLGGPGELFF	TGCGCCAGCAGCTTAGGAGGGCCCGGGGAGCTGTTTTTT
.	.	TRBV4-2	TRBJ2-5	CASSQPEETQYF	TGTGCCAGCAGCCAACCGGAGGAGACCCAGTACTTC
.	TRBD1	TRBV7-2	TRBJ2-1	CASTLTGGNNEQFF	TGTGCCAGCACCCTTACAGGGGGCAATAATGAGCAGTTCTTC
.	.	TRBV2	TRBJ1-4	CARSSGGGLNEKLFF	TGTGCCAGGTCCTCCGGGGGGGGCCTAAATGAAAAACTGTTTTTT
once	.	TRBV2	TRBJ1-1	CASSEDPPTGMNTEAFF	TGTGCCAGCAGTGAAGACCCCCCCACAGGGATGAACACTGAAGCTTTCTTT
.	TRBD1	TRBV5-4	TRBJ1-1	CASSSLGQGRRNTEAFF	TGTGCCAGCAGCTCCCTCGGACAGGGGCGTCGGAACACTGAAGCTTTCTTT
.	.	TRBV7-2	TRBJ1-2	CASSFVGKPYGYTF	TGTGCCAGCAGCTTTGTGGGGAAACCCTATGGCTACACCTTC
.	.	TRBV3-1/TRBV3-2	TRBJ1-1	CASSQTMEGAEAFF	TGTGCCAGCAGTCAGACTATGGAAGGGGCTGAAGCTTTCTTT
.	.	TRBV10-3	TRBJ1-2	CAISADLRYGYTF	TGTGCCATCAGTGCAGACTTGAGGTATGGCTACACCTTC
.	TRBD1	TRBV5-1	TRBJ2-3	CASSISTGASTDTQYF	TGCGCCAGCAGCATCTCGACAGGGGCATCCACAGATACGCAGTATTTT
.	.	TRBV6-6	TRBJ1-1	CASRSQDSQRQAFF	TGTGCCAGCAGATCTCAAGACAGCCAGCGTCAAGCTTTCTTT
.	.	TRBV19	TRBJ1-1	CASSIGAEAFF	TGTGCCAGTAGTATAGGGGCTGAAGCTTTCTTT
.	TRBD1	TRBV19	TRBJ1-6	CASRSGQVPSPLHF	TGTGCCAGTAGATCGGGACAGGTTCCTTCACCCCTCCACTTT
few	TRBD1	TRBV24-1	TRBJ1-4	CATSALSGQVPCATNEKLFF	TGTGCCACCAGTGCCCTCTCGGGACAGGTTCCCTGTGCAACTAATGAAAAACTGTTTTTT
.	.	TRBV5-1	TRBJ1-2	CASSLGEMGANYGYTF	TGCGCCAGCAGCTTGGGGGAGATGGGAGCTAACTATGGCTACACCTTC
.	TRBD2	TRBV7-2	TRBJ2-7	CASSFSGGSSYEQYF	TGTGCCAGCAGCTTTAGCGGGGGAAGCTCCTACGAGCAGTACTTC
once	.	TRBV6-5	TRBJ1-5	CASRDSYHSNQPQHF	TGTGCCAGCAGGGACAGCTACCATAGCAATCAGCCCCAGCATTTT
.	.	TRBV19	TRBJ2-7	CASSIEQGPYEQYF	TGTGCCAGTAGTATAGAACAGGGACCCTACGAGCAGTACTTC
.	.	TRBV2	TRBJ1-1	CASSEEVNTEAFF	TGTGCCAGCAGTGAAGAAGTGAACACTGAAGCTTTCTTT
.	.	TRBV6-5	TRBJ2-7	CASSTGTLEQYF	TGTGCCAGCAGTACCGGGACTCTCGAGCAGTACTTC
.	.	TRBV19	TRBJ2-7	CASIERHTGEQYF	TGTGCCAGTATCGAGAGACACACGGGTGAGCAGTACTTC
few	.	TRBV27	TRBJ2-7	CASSLSGSSYEQYF	TGTGCCAGCAGTTTATCGGGCAGCTCCTACGAGCAGTACTTC
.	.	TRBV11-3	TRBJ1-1	CASRRQTNTEAFF	TGTGCCAGCCGAAGACAGACGAACACTGAAGCTTTCTTT